This T cell receptor beta chain derives from a study of identical twins. Study-wide results and limits: For cord blood, abundant beta clonotypes had fewer insertions, unlike memory repertoires, which showed none. For out-of-frame beta sequences, excess twin sharing was weaker.

Only a few counts were recorded for this clonotype. Its antigen is as yet unknown. Unique molecular identifiers were present on the cDNA, and a universal primer site came from template switching. TCRdb analysed the 5' RACE reads with MiXCR anew, one entry per CDR3 protein. Here the sample spans 310,000 or so distinct CDR3 sequences, about 8.9% being singletons. V was trimmed by 5 bases and J by 2 bases, leaving 17 bases between them. The CDR3 sequence is 15 residues long. Germline V gene data show CDR1 as SGHRS and CDR2 as YFSETQ. The same data also contributed to another study, on yellow fever vaccine responses in identical twins.

The sequenced sample was memory (CD45RO+) T cells sorted from blood. The source is a woman between 18 and 29 years old in good health. The chain links TRBV5-1 to TRBJ2-7, with D unresolved. The CDR3 here is CASSIAPRTPYEQYF. The CDR3 region has the DNA TGCGCCAGCAGTATCGCCCCAAGGACCCCCTACGAGCAGTACTTC.